The clone carrying this TCR beta chain was counted only a few times. The antigen is not known. This specimen belongs to a study of beta chain features in type 1 diabetes. Study-level points and caveats: Shortening of TCRB CDR3s, moderate but significant, appeared in all four CD4+ subsets of Type 1 diabetes patients. cDNA sequencing could over-represent cells with high TCR expression.

The study reverse transcribed the entire isolated RNA, so it sequenced expressed TCRB transcripts. Clones were sequenced by immunoSEQ multiplex PCR, and TCRdb holds only the in-frame ones, with some missing. The profile shows 450,000 to 550,000 clones, about 30% of them singletons. The CDR3 sequence is 16 residues long. V was pared by 7 bases and J by 0 bases, with 8 bases of the junction left unmatched. Per germline, CDR1 ENHRY and CDR2 SYGVKD. The J gene is TRBJ2-5, the V gene TRBV10-3; 10 bases fit TRBD2. The sequence was collected from a man younger than 30 in good health. Sequenced: naive CD4+ T cells from blood. The DNA of the CDR3 is TGTGCCATCAAACCCCAACTAGCGGGGAACCAAGAGACCCAGTACTTC. Translation: CAIKPQLAGNQETQYF.